These 21 T cell receptor beta chains share one sample of origin, sequenced in a study of regulatory T cells in long-lasting Graves disease. Time point specified: newly diagnosed GD, antithyroid drugs for less than 3 months. The TCR library was made from RNA that had been extracted from PBMCs in TRIzol. Construction of TCR beta libraries relied on iRepertoire HTBI primers and on Arm-PCR targeting CDR3 regions. MiXCR was run by TCRdb on the multiplex PCR reads, yielding one entry per CDR3 protein. The sample holds 550,000 to 600,000 distinct CDR3 sequences, more than 15% seen once. In addition, the sample was reused for a study of T cells in Graves' hyperthyroidism and ophthalmopathy.

Specimen: peripheral blood mononuclear cells (PBMCs), collected at new diagnosis, from a patient treated with antithyroid drugs. These TCRs come from a man aged 18 to 30 with Graves disease.

This clonotype was detected many times. The chain joins TRBV20-1 to TRBJ2-1; TRBD2 matches at 9 bases. Looked up from germline, CDR1 is DFQATT and CDR2 is SNEGSKA (reference sequence). Trimming took 2 bases from V and 10 from J; bases not matched to a gene: 9. CDR3 length: 14 residues. CDR3 region: CSARSLAGNWEQFF. The CDR3 region has the DNA TGCAGTGCTAGATCGCTAGCGGGGAATTGGGAGCAGTTCTTC.

This clonotype was observed many times. V gene TRBV9 combines with J gene TRBJ1-1; D remains unclear. CDR3 size: 14 residues. V was cut by 0 bases and J by 1 base, with 7 bases left in between. In germline, CDR1 is SGDLS, CDR2 YYNGEE. CDR3 in amino acids: CASSVAGGNTEAFF. The CDR3 DNA reads as TGTGCCAGCAGCGTAGCAGGAGGGAACACTGAAGCTTTCTTT.

The rearrangement uses TRBV4-1 and TRBJ2-7; 8 bases match TRBD2. The germline V gene has CDR1 MGHRA and CDR2 YSYEKL. V dropped 2 bases and J dropped 0; count of bases not matched to a gene: 6. This CDR3 comprises 16 residues. The CDR3 is CASSQRGGRSSYEQYF. The CDR3 DNA reads as TGCGCCAGCAGCCAACGGGGGGGTAGGAGCTCCTACGAGCAGTACTTC.

The sample holds many counts of this clonotype. The chain recombines TRBV20-1 with TRBJ2-5; D perhaps matches TRBD1 (5 bases). Trimming removed 1 base from V and 5 bases from J, with 14 bases in between. This CDR3 has 14 residues. The germline CDR1 and CDR2 sequences are DFQATT and SNEGSKA (reference sequence). The chain's CDR3 is CSARVVQGAETQYF. The CDR3 DNA follows: TGCAGTGCTAGAGTGGTCCAGGGTGCCGAGACCCAGTACTTC.

This sequence joins TRBV2 and TRBJ2-1, with 7 positions matching TRBD1. Germline V lookup: CDR1 SNHLY, CDR2 FYNNEI. The CDR3 runs to 14 residues. The J segment lost 14 bases and the V segment lost 4 bases, leaving 14 bases of the junction unmatched. CDR3 in DNA: TGTGCCAGCAGTGGGGTTACAGGGGTGGTTGACGAGTTCTTC. Protein sequence: CASSGVTGVVDEFF.

V gene TRBV6-2 or TRBV6-3 combines with J gene TRBJ2-3, with D perhaps given as TRBD1 or TRBD2 (5 bases each). This CDR3 has 17 residues. The germline V and J ends were trimmed by 2 bases and 0 bases, with 15 bases remaining between them. Germline V lookup: CDR1 MNHEY, CDR2 SVGEGT. In nucleotides, the CDR3 is TGTGCCAGCAGTTACCAGACGGGGCGGATTAGCACAGATACGCAGTATTTT. It specifies CASSYQTGRISTDTQYF.

Only a few counts were recorded for this clonotype. CDR3 in amino acids: CASRSGTETDTQYF. DNA of the CDR3: TGTGCCAGCAGGTCCGGGACAGAAACAGATACGCAGTATTTT. The V gene is TRBV12-3 or TRBV12-4, the J gene TRBJ2-3; 7 bases are a match to TRBD1. J was trimmed by 3 bases and V by 6 bases; bases with no gene match: 6. The CDR3 length is 14 residues.

Ten or more counts support this clonotype. V gene TRBV20-1 combines with J gene TRBJ2-1; D gene unclear. Per the germline V gene, CDR1 is DFQATT and CDR2 is SNEGSKA (reference sequence). CDR3 length: 12 residues. Trimming stripped 4 bases from V and 4 bases from J, with 8 bases between. CDR3 coding DNA: TGCAGTGCTAAACAAAGTTACAATGAGCAGTTCTTC. Amino acids: CSAKQSYNEQFF.

This clonotype was counted only a few times. The chain recombines TRBV20-1 with TRBJ2-1; TRBD2 aligns across 10 bases. V trimming: 0 bases; J trimming: 5 bases; junction bases outside the gene matches: 4. In germline, CDR1 is DFQATT, CDR2 SNEGSKA (reference sequence). CDR3 size: 15 residues. The CDR3 loop is CSAREGTSANNEQFF. In DNA form, the CDR3 reads TGCAGTGCTAGAGAAGGGACTAGCGCAAACAATGAGCAGTTCTTC.

This chain uses TRBV6-5 with TRBJ1-5, with D unclear. The CDR3 extends over 16 amino acids. Germline V lookup: CDR1 MNHEY, CDR2 SVGAGI. V gave up 0 bases and J gave up 2 bases, with 11 bases separating them. CDR3 in amino acids: CASSYSAGRGNQPQHF. Here the CDR3 DNA reads TGTGCCAGCAGTTACTCAGCGGGAAGGGGCAATCAGCCCCAGCATTTT.

In the case of this clonotype: Germline and junction disagree at one end, which may indicate a read error. This sequence joins TRBV20-1 and TRBJ2-1; a possible D gene is TRBD2 (5 bases). Germline CDR1 is DFQATT and CDR2 is SNEGSKA (reference sequence). The CDR3 has 15 residues. The CDR3 DNA is TGCAGTGCTGGAGATGGACTGACCTCCTACAATGAGCAGTTCTTC. Residues: CSAGDGLTSYNEQFF.

The rearrangement joins TRBV5-1 to TRBJ1-5, with TRBD1 matching 9 bases. J lost 3 bases, V lost 2 bases, and 0 bases had no gene match. Germline V lookup: CDR1 SGHRS, CDR2 YFSETQ. The CDR3 spans 14 residues. The CDR3 is CASSLQGANQPQHF. Written as DNA, the CDR3 is TGCGCCAGCAGCTTACAGGGGGCCAATCAGCCCCAGCATTTT. Combining the CDR3 with reference TRBV5-1 and TRBJ1-5 gives the whole variable domain KAGVTQTPRYLIKTRGQQVTLSCSPISGHRSVSWYQQTPGQGLQFLFEYFSETQRNKGNFPGRFSGRQFSNSRSEMNVSTLELGDSALYLCASSLQGANQPQHFGDGTRLSIL.

This clonotype has at least ten counts. The chain combines TRBV13 with TRBJ2-7; TRBD2 aligns across 9 bases. CDR3 size: 15 residues. Trimming at V came to 0 bases and at J to 6 bases, leaving 6 bases not matched to a gene. Germline V CDR1 and CDR2: PRHDT, FYEKMQ (reference sequence). This CDR3 reads CASSLGEGLAREQYF. The CDR3 DNA is TGTGCCAGCAGCTTAGGGGAGGGACTAGCTCGCGAGCAGTACTTC.

This clonotype showed up many times. The CDR3 protein is CSARPPGVETQYF. As DNA, the CDR3 is TGCAGTGCTAGACCCCCTGGTGTCGAGACCCAGTACTTC. The chain carries TRBV20-1 and TRBJ2-5; D uncertain. V was shortened by 2 bases and J by 5 bases, with 12 bases between the two germline ends. The CDR3 contains 13 residues. CDR1 is DFQATT, CDR2 SNEGSKA, per germline (reference sequence).

At least ten counts were recorded for this clonotype. The chain recombines TRBV20-1 with TRBJ2-7; 8 bases align to TRBD2. Germline loops: CDR1 DFQATT, CDR2 SNEGSKA (reference sequence). This CDR3 comprises 16 residues. V lost 1 base to trimming and J lost 6 bases; unmatched junction nucleotides: 14. Written as DNA, the CDR3 is TGCAGTGCTAGAGGATGGGGCGAAGCGGGGGCCGGCGAGCAGTACTTC. Protein product: CSARGWGEAGAGEQYF.

This clonotype was detected a few times. A read error is possible here, since a much larger clone lies one base away. This chain links TRBV11-2 with TRBJ2-3; 7 positions agree with TRBD2. The CDR3 spans 15 residues. Germline CDR1 is SGHAT and CDR2 is FQNNGV. J was trimmed by 0 bases and V by 5 bases; bases with no gene match: 5. The CDR3 coding sequence is TGTGCCAGCAGCACCAAGCGGGAAAGCACAGATACGCAGTATTTT. Its translation: CASSTKRESTDTQYF.

This clonotype showed up many times. The chain carries TRBV11-2 and TRBJ2-7, with 8 bases fitting TRBD2. The ends lost 5 bases at V and 5 bases at J; junction bases unmatched: 11. There are 15 residues in the CDR3. Per the germline V gene, CDR1 is SGHAT and CDR2 is FQNNGV. The CDR3 coding sequence is TGTGCCAGCAGCATATTGAGCGGGAGAGGCAACGAGCAGTACTTC. It specifies CASSILSGRGNEQYF.

This clonotype was picked up a small number of times. The V and J genes are TRBV12-3 or TRBV12-4 and TRBJ1-5; 8 bases line up with TRBD1. The V and J ends lost 0 bases and 7 bases, in that order; junction bases with no gene match: 11. The CDR3 has 17 residues. CDR3 loop: CASSLATRGRGVQPQHF. CDR3 bases: TGTGCCAGCAGTTTAGCTACCAGGGGGCGGGGGGTCCAGCCCCAGCATTTT.

This clonotype was recorded only once. This rearrangement joins TRBV6-6 to TRBJ2-4, with a possible D match to TRBD2 (6 bases). Between the trimmed V and J ends, which lost 0 bases and 2 bases, there was a span of 11 bases. There are 16 residues in the CDR3. CDR1 is MNHNY, CDR2 SVGAGI, per germline (reference sequence). CDR3 in amino acids: CASSYSQGGTKNIQYF. The DNA of the CDR3 is TGTGCCAGCAGTTACTCGCAGGGAGGAACCAAAAACATTCAGTACTTC.

This clonotype was seen just once. This may stem from a read error, because a much larger clone lies one nucleotide away. The chain recombines TRBV6-5 with TRBJ2-2, with D tentatively TRBD2 (7 bases). CDR1 MNHEY and CDR2 SVGAGI come from the germline V gene. The CDR3 has 17 residues. In DNA form, the CDR3 reads TGTGCCAGCAGTTACGACGGGGGGACATTGAACGCCGGGGAGCTGTTTTTT. As protein: CASSYDGGTLNAGELFF.

This clonotype appeared many times. The chain joins TRBV20-1 to TRBJ1-2; weak D call: TRBD1 (6 bases). V was shortened by 4 bases and J by 4 bases, with 19 bases between the two germline ends. Germline assignment: CDR1 DFQATT and CDR2 SNEGSKA (reference sequence). This CDR3 comprises 15 residues. The CDR3 region is CSANRQEGRVYGYTF. In DNA, the CDR3 is TGCAGTGCTAACCGACAGGAAGGACGCGTCTATGGCTACACCTTC.